This TCR beta chain was recovered during a study of blood T cell repertoires in COVID-19 (dated by TCRdb to 2019 to 2021). Concerning the study at large: Collaborator samples came from the United States, Italy and Spain and covered acute and convalescent phases of COVID-19. The material from the prospective study consisted of cDNA or gDNA derived from T cells, B-cell-depleted T cells, or PBMCs. The dataset comprised deeply sampled blood TCRbeta repertoires from subjects exposed to, actively infected with, or recovered from COVID-19. The repertoires were released in a freely available public database intended as a resource for research on the immune response to SARS-CoV-2. The samples were drawn from the first 160 participants of the ongoing ImmuneRACE study and from under 1,500 subjects provided by 6 global collaborators. A de-identified subject ID, COVID-19 status, age in years and sex were almost always included in the sample metadata. Where available, HLA class I and class II types were obtained from metadata supplied by the sample provider rather than from assay-based typing. Results the study describes overall, beyond this receptor: The quantity of clinical and demographic metadata differed by source and by participant and was supplied without curation.

As regards this clone: Its antigen specificity is not known. Base qualities are not recorded, but no much larger clone differs from it by a single base.

The germline V gene yields SGHTA for CDR1 and FQGNSA for CDR2. Trimmed from V: 3 bases; trimmed from J: 5 bases; junction bases lacking a gene match: 9. Counted from cysteine to phenylalanine, this CDR3 has 15 amino acids. Only CDR3 DNA is held: 45 bases, read in frame from base 1. TCRbeta CDR3 regions were amplified from genomic DNA by means of the immunoSEQ Assay, a bias-controlled multiplex PCR. The paper's data handling went like this. The number of nucleated cells in each sample was estimated from the amplification of reference gene primers within the assay. To quantify the absolute abundance of each unique TCRbeta CDR3 rearrangement, sequence reads were collapsed and filtered. For each sample, productive Simpson clonality was calculated by taking the square root of Simpson's diversity index across productive rearrangements. What TCRdb holds here is the immuneACCESS table cut down to in-frame rearrangements. Part of the clones is not present; checked against another copy, under half of the missing clones reflect an unresolved V gene, and the others are unexplained. The V and J calls and clone size were taken over from that table, and D and trimming were inferred from the DNA. The sample contains 310,000 or so clones, 83% of them found a single time. The top ten clones comprise about 1.2% of the sample.

Whole blood was collected in K2EDTA tubes by collaborating institutions according to the institutions' own protocols. Collaborator samples were shipped for TCRbeta analysis as frozen whole blood, isolated PBMCs, or DNA extracted from either sample type. The sequencing input was peripheral blood. The chain couples TRBV7-2 to TRBJ2-5; TRBD1 matches 7 bases in the middle. This TCR came from a woman between 45 and 60 years old with acute or convalescent COVID-19. The CDR3 is CASSFGGQIRETQYF. At the DNA level, the sequence is TGTGCCAGCAGCTTTGGGGGACAGATTCGGGAGACCCAGTACTTC.